Presented here are 7 T cell receptor beta chains from one specimen sequenced in a study of blood T cell repertoires in COVID-19. TCRdb's copy holds only in-frame clones and misses some; the assay was immunoSEQ multiplex PCR. Seen here are 150,000 to 160,000 clones, approximately 80% observed once, and the top ten hold over 10%. The sample consisted of peripheral blood. These receptors all come from a woman aged 60-70 years with COVID-19, enrolled during active disease.

The chain carries TRBV7-6 and TRBJ1-6; D may be TRBD1 (6 bases). This CDR3 has 14 amino acids. CDR1 and CDR2 from the germline V gene are SGHVS and FNYEAQ. Trimming pared 5 bases from V and 2 bases from J, leaving 7 bases between. The CDR3: CASSRTAYNSPLHF. As DNA, the CDR3 is TGTGCCAGCAGCAGGACAGCCTATAATTCACCCCTCCACTTT.

This chain joins TRBV11-3 and TRBJ1-1, with D possibly being TRBD1 (5 bases). The ends were cut back, 6 bases at V and 4 bases at J, with 15 bases in the middle. From germline, CDR1 is SGHNT and CDR2 YENEEA. The CDR3 has 14 residues. The CDR3 loop reads CASSYSTESTEAFF. The CDR3 nucleotides read TGTGCCAGCAGTTACTCGACAGAGAGCACTGAAGCTTTCTTT.

The chain carries TRBV2 and TRBJ1-5; D unclear. V was pared by 6 bases and J by 0 bases, with 9 bases between. This CDR3 contains 14 residues. Germline values: CDR1 SNHLY, CDR2 FYNNEI. The CDR3 here is CASRAQDSNQPQHF. In DNA form, the CDR3 reads TGTGCCAGCAGGGCCCAGGATAGCAATCAGCCCCAGCATTTT.

The V call is TRBV7-8, the J call TRBJ2-7; D possibly corresponds to TRBD2 (5 bases). Trimming shortened V by 5 bases and J by 4 bases, and 15 bases separated the two germline ends. The CDR3 extends over 14 amino acids. Germline-derived CDR1 and CDR2 are SGHVS and FQNEAQ. CDR3 region: CASSHRDPGYEQYV. The DNA for the CDR3 is TGTGCCAGCAGCCACAGAGATCCGGGGTACGAGCAGTACGTC.

This clone was detected only a few times. CDR3: CASNMGRKNGNTIYF. The CDR3 nucleotides are TGTGCCTCTAACATGGGGCGGAAAAATGGAAACACCATATATTTT. The J gene is TRBJ1-3, the V gene TRBV30; D possibly corresponds to TRBD1 (5 bases). V was pared by 7 bases and J by 3 bases, with 19 bases between. Germline V gene lookup returns CDR1 GTSNPN and CDR2 SVGIG (reference sequence). This CDR3 region has 15 residues.

CDR3 coding DNA: TGTGCCAGCAGCTTATATTCACAGAATGGCTACACCTTC. This sequence encodes CASSLYSQNGYTF. V usage is TRBV7-2 and J usage is TRBJ1-2; D not resolved. The length of the CDR3 is 13 residues. Trimming removed 2 bases from V and 6 bases from J, with 10 bases in between. Per germline, CDR1 SGHTA and CDR2 FQGNSA.

This sequence joins TRBV14 and TRBJ1-1; TRBD1 is a possible D gene (5 bases). This CDR3 has 16 residues. CDR1 is SGHDN, CDR2 FVKESK, per germline. The V end lost 4 bases, the J end lost 1 base, and 16 bases lay between the germline ends. The CDR3 protein is CASSRRVIQGNTEAFF. CDR3 nucleotide sequence: TGTGCCAGCAGCCGAAGGGTGATTCAGGGGAACACTGAAGCTTTCTTT.